This TCR beta chain was sequenced during a study of blood T cell repertoires in COVID-19. Here immunoSEQ multiplex PCR was the method, and the copy in TCRdb shows in-frame clones only, minus some. The repertoire holds some 270,000 clones, with 84% as singletons. The source of this sequence is a woman aged 40 to 50 who had recovered from COVID-19. The sequenced sample consisted of peripheral blood.

As DNA, the CDR3 is TGTGCCAGCTCACCACCGGGACTAGATACGCAGTATTTT. As protein: CASSPPGLDTQYF. This sequence joins TRBV18 and TRBJ2-3; a possible D gene is TRBD2 (6 bases). Germline V gene sequence: CDR1 KGHSH, CDR2 LQKENI. The germline V and J ends were trimmed by 0 bases and 5 bases, with 6 bases remaining between them. The CDR3 totals 13 residues.